The rows below give T cell receptor beta chains drawn from one sample of a study of blood T cell repertoires in COVID-19. Repertoires were generated with immunoSEQ multiplex PCR, while TCRdb's copy carries only in-frame clones and drops some. The sample holds around 700,000 clones, just under 90% seen once. The source material was peripheral blood. These receptors originate from a woman between 18 and 29 years old with acute or convalescent COVID-19. CDR3s include the opening cysteine and the closing phenylalanine or tryptophan.

cdr3_length: 14; v_call: TRBV6-5; j_call: TRBJ1-5; cdr3_aa: CASSRQGLNQPQHF
cdr3_length: 16; v_call: TRBV5-6; j_call: TRBJ1-1; cdr3_aa: CASSLGRGSWGTEAFF
cdr3_length: 15; v_call: TRBV9; j_call: TRBJ1-1; cdr3_aa: CASSVGGGLNTEAFF
cdr3_length: 14; v_call: TRBV19; j_call: TRBJ1-1; cdr3_aa: CASSPTPNRAEAFF
cdr3_length: 14; v_call: TRBV18; j_call: TRBJ2-3; cdr3_aa: CASSPGLRVDTQYF
cdr3_length: 16; v_call: TRBV7-9; j_call: TRBJ2-3; cdr3_aa: CASSFASGGAGGTQYF
cdr3_length: 15; v_call: TRBV27; j_call: TRBJ2-7; cdr3_aa: CASSLSMGQGREQYF
cdr3_length: 17; v_call: TRBV7-9; j_call: TRBJ2-1; cdr3_aa: CASSRGEGDHAYNEQFF
cdr3_length: 14; v_call: TRBV19; j_call: TRBJ1-1; cdr3_aa: CASSRLITGAEAFF
cdr3_length: 14; v_call: TRBV5-1; j_call: TRBJ1-1; cdr3_aa: CASSSVRANTEAFF